These 2 T cell receptor beta chains originate from one sample sequenced in a study of blood T cell repertoires in COVID-19. Using immunoSEQ multiplex PCR, the repertoire was profiled, and TCRdb retains in-frame clones only, with some absent. Of around 40,000 clones in the sample, roughly 90% are singletons; the top ten hold 20% to 25%. Source material: peripheral blood. Receptors originate from a man between 50 and 59 years old with active COVID-19.

J is TRBJ1-1 and V is TRBV5-8; TRBD1 might be the D (5 bases). The CDR3 is made up of 14 amino acids. V was clipped by 1 base and J by 0 bases, with 7 bases between them. Germline CDR1 reads SGHTS; CDR2 reads YDEGEE. CDR3 residues: CASSLKGVNTEAFF. Written as DNA, the CDR3 is TGTGCCAGCAGCTTGAAAGGGGTGAACACTGAAGCTTTCTTT.

This chain connects TRBV5-1 to TRBJ2-7; D is perhaps TRBD1 (6 bases). The V end was cut by 0 bases, the J end by 2 bases, with 12 bases between. CDR1 SGHRS and CDR2 YFSETQ come from the germline V gene. There are 15 residues in the CDR3. For the CDR3, the DNA is TGCGCCAGCAGCTTGGGGGTGGACAGACCCTACGAGCAGTACTTC. Translation gives CASSLGVDRPYEQYF. Full variable domain (remainder filled in from reference TRBV5-1 and TRBJ2-7): KAGVTQTPRYLIKTRGQQVTLSCSPISGHRSVSWYQQTPGQGLQFLFEYFSETQRNKGNFPGRFSGRQFSNSRSEMNVSTLELGDSALYLCASSLGVDRPYEQYFGPGTRLTVT.